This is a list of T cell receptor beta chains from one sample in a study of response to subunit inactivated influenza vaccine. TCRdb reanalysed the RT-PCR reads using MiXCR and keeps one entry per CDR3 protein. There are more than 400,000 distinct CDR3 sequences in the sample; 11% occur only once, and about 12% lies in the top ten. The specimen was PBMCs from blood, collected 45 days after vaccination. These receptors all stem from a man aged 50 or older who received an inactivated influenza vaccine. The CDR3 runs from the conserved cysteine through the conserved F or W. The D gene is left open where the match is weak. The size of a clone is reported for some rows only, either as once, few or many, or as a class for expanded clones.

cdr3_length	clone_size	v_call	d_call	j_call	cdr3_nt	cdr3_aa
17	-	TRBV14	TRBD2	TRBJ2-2	TGTGCCAGCAGCCCGTTCCTAGCGGGAGTTTACACCGGGGAGCTGTTTTTT	CASSPFLAGVYTGELFF
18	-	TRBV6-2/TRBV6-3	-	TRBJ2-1	TGTGCCAGCAGTTACTTCGCGGCAGACCATAGCTCCTACAATGAGCAGTTCTTC	CASSYFAADHSSYNEQFF
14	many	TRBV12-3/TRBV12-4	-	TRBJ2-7	TGTGCCAGCAGTTTAGACAGGACCTCCTACGAGCAGTACTTC	CASSLDRTSYEQYF
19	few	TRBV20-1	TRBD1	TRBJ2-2	TGCAGTGCTAGCATTACCTTGGGACAGGGGAGTAGTAGCACCGGGGAGCTGTTTTTT	CSASITLGQGSSSTGELFF
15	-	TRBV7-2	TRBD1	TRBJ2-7	TGTGCCAGCAGCGCCGCGGGACAGGGGACCTACGAGCAGTACTTC	CASSAAGQGTYEQYF
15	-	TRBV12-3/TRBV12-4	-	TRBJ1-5	TGTGCCAGCAGTGGAACGACAGGAACTAATCAGCCCCAGCATTTT	CASSGTTGTNQPQHF
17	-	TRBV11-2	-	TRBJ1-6	TGTGCCAGCAGCTTAGTCGGCAGGGACTCCTATAATTCACCCCTCCACTTT	CASSLVGRDSYNSPLHF
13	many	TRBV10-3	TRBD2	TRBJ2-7	TGTGCCGTACGGACTAGCGGGTCCTACGAGCAGTACTTC	CAVRTSGSYEQYF
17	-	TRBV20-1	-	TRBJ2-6	TGCAGTGCTAGGAGAGTAGGACGGAACTCTGGGGCCAACGTCCTGACTTTC	CSARRVGRNSGANVLTF
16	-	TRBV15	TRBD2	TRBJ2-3	TGTGCCACCAGCGGTGCTAGCGGGAGGCACCGAGATACGCAGTATTTT	CATSGASGRHRDTQYF
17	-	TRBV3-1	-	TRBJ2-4	TGTGCCAGCAGCCAAGAAGGGACGGTTCTAGCCAAAAACATTCAGTACTTC	CASSQEGTVLAKNIQYF